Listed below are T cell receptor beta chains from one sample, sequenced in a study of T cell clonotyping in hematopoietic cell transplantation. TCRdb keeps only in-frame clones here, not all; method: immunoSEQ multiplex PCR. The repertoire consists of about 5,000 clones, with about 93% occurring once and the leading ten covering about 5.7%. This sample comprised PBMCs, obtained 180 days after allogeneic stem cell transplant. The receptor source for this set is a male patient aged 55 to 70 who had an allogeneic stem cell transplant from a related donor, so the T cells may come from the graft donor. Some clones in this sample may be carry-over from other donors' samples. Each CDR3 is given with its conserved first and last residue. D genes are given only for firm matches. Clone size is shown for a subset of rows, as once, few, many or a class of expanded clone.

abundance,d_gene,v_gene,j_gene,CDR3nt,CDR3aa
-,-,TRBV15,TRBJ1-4,TGTGCCACCAGCAGAGAGGTGCAGGATGAAAAACTGTTTTTT,CATSREVQDEKLFF
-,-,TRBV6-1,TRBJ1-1,TGTGCCAGCGCGGGGGTGATCACTGAAGCTTTCTTT,CASAGVITEAFF
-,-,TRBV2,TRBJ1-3,TGTGCCAGCAGTGAAGGACAGGTGCGAAGAGACACCATATATTTT,CASSEGQVRRDTIYF
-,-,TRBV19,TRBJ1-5,TGTGCCAGTAGGGCCGGAACTTACAATCAGCCCCAGCATTTT,CASRAGTYNQPQHF
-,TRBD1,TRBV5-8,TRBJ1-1,TGTGCCAGCAGCAGGGGGCTTGTGTGGAACACTGAAGCTTTCTTT,CASSRGLVWNTEAFF
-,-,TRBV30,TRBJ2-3,TGTGCCTGGACTGCTAGCACAGATACGCAGTATTTT,CAWTASTDTQYF
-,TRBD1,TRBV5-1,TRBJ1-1,TGCGCCAGCAGCTTGGAGGCAGGGGGGATGTACACTGAAGCTTTCTTT,CASSLEAGGMYTEAFF
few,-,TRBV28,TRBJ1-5,TGTGCCACCGGGCCTACGACCCAGCATTTT,CATGPTTQHF
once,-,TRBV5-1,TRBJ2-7,TGCGCCAGCAGCTTGGATGTAGGGCGCTTTTACGAGCAGTACTTC,CASSLDVGRFYEQYF
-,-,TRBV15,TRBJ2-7,TGTGCCACCAGCCATGAAAGGGGTGAGGACGAGCAGTACTTC,CATSHERGEDEQYF
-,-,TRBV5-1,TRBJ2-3,TGCGCCAGCAGCCCCCCGGGGGCTCGCACAGATACGCAGTATTTT,CASSPPGARTDTQYF
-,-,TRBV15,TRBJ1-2,TGTGCCACCAGCGTACCCGACCGATCGACTGGCTACACCTTC,CATSVPDRSTGYTF
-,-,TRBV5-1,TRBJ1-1,TGCGCCAGCGGTGAGACAGACGAAGCTTTCTTT,CASGETDEAFF
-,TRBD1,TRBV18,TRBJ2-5,TGTGCCAGCTCACCAGGAGACAGGGTCGACCAGTACTTC,CASSPGDRVDQYF
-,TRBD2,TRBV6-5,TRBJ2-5,TGTGCCAGCAGTTATGCCTTCGACTCGGGGGGGGAGACCCAGTACTTC,CASSYAFDSGGETQYF
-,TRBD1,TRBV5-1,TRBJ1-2,TGCGCCAGCAGCTTGGGCGACAGGGGAGTTGACACCTTC,CASSLGDRGVDTF
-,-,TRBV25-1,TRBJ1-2,TGTGCCAGCATCGGAGAGACAGATGGCTACACCTTC,CASIGETDGYTF
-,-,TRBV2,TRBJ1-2,TGTGCCAGCAGTGAAATAGGGAGGGACTATGGCTACACCTTC,CASSEIGRDYGYTF
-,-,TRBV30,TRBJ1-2,TGTGCCTGGAGTGTTGACGGGAACTATGGCTACACCTTC,CAWSVDGNYGYTF
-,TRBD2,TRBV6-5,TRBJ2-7,TGTGCCAGCAGTTACATACTAGCGGGCCCCTACGAGCAGTACTTC,CASSYILAGPYEQYF
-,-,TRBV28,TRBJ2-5,TGTGCCAGCAGTTTATACGGGGGCCCAGAGACCCAGTACTTC,CASSLYGGPETQYF
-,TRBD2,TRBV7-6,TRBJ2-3,TGTGCCAGCAGCTTCGTTAGCGGGGGAACTAGCACAGATACGCAGTATTTT,CASSFVSGGTSTDTQYF
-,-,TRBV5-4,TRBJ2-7,TGTGCCAGCAGCTTGGGACAGTACGAGCAGTACTTC,CASSLGQYEQYF
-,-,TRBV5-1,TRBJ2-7,TGCGCCAGCAGAAGGGAGAGTGCTTATGGCGAGCAGTACTTC,CASRRESAYGEQYF
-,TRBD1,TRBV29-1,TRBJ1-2,TGCAGCACCGACAGGGGGGCCTATGGCTACACCTTC,CSTDRGAYGYTF
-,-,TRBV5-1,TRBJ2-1,TGCGCCAGCAGCTTCATCATGAACAATGAGCAGTTCTTC,CASSFIMNNEQFF
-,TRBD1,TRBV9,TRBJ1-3,TGTGCCAGCAGCGCGACAACAGGGGTTTCTGGAAACACCATATATTTT,CASSATTGVSGNTIYF
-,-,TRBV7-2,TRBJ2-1,TGTGCCAGCAGCTTATCGCTGCGGCCTGGGGGGCAGTTCTTC,CASSLSLRPGGQFF
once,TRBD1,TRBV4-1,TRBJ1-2,TGCGCCAGCAGCCAGCGACAGGGTAGCGACTATGGCTACACCTTC,CASSQRQGSDYGYTF